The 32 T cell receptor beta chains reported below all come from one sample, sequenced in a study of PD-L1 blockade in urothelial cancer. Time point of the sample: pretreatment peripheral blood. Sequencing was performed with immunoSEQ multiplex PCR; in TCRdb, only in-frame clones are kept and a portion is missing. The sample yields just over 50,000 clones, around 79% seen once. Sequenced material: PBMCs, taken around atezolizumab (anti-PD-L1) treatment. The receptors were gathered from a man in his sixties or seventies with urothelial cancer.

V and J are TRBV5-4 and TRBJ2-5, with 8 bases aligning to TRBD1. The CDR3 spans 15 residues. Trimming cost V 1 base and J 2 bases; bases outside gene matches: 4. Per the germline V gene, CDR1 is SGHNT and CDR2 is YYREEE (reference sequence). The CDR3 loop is CASSLTGGGQETQYF. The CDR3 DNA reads TGTGCCAGCAGCTTGACAGGGGGAGGTCAAGAGACCCAGTACTTC.

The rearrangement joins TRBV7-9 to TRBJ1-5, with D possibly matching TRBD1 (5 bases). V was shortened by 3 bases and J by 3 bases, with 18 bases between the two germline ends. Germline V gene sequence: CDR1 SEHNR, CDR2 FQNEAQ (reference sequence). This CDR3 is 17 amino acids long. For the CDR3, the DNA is TGTGCCAGCAGCTTTTTTTCGGGGAGGGGTACCAATCAGCCCCAGCATTTT. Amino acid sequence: CASSFFSGRGTNQPQHF.

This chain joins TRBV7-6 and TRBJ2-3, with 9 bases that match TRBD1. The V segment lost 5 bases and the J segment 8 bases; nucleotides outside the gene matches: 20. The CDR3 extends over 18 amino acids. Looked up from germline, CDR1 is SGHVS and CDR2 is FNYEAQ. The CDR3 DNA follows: TGTGCCAGCAGCATTACAGCTTCCGGGACAGGGTCCCGGGCTACGCAGTATTTT. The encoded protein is CASSITASGTGSRATQYF.

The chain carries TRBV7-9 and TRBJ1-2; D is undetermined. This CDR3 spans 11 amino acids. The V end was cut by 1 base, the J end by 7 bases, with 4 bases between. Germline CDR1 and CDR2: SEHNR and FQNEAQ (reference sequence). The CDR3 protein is CASSLVRGYTF. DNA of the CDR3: TGTGCCAGCAGCTTAGTTCGTGGCTACACCTTC.

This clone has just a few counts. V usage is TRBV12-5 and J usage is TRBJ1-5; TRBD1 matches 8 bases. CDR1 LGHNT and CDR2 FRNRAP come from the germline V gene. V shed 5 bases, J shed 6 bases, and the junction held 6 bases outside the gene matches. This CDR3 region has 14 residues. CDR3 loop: CASGPGTGLQPQHF. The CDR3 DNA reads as TGTGCTAGTGGTCCGGGGACAGGCCTTCAGCCCCAGCATTTT.

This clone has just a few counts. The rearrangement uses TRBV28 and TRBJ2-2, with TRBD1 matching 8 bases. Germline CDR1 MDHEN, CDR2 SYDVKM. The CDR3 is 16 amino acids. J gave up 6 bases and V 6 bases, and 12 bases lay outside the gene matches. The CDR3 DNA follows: TGTGCCAGCAGCCCAGACAGGGGCTATTCATCCGGGGAGCTGTTTTTT. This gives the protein CASSPDRGYSSGELFF.

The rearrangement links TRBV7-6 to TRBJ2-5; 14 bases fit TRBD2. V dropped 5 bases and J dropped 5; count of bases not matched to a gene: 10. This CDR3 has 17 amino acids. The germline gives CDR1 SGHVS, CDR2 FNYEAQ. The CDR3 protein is CASSRTGTSGRGETQYF. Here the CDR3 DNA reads TGTGCCAGCAGCCGAACCGGGACTAGCGGGAGAGGTGAGACCCAGTACTTC.

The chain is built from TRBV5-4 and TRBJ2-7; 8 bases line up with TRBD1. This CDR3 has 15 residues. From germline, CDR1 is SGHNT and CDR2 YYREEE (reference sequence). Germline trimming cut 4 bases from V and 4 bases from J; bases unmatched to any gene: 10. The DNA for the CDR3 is TGTGCCAGCAGCACCGGGACAGGTTTCCGGTACGAGCAGTACTTC. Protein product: CASSTGTGFRYEQYF.

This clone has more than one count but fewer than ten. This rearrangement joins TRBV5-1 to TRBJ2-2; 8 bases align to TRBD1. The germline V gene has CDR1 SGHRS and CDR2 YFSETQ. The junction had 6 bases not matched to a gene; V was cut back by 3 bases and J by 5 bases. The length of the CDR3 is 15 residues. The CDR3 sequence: CASSSGQGGTGELFF. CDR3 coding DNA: TGCGCCAGCAGCTCCGGACAGGGAGGAACCGGGGAGCTGTTTTTT.

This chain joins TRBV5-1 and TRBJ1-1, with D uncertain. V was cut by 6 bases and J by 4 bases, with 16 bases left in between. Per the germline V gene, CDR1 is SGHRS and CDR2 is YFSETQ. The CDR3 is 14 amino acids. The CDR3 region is CASTVGSRGTEAFF. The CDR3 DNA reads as TGCGCCAGCACGGTTGGGAGTCGGGGCACTGAAGCTTTCTTT.

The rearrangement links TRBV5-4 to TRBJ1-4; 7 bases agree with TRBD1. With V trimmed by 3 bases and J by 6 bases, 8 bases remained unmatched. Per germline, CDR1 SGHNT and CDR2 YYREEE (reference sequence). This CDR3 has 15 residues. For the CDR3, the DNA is TGTGCCAGCAGCTCACAGGGGTCAGGGTATGAAAAACTGTTTTTT. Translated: CASSSQGSGYEKLFF.

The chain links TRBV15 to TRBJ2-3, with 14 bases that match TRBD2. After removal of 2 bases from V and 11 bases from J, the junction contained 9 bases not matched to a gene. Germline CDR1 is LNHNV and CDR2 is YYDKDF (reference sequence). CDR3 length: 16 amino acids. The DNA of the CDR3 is TGTGCCACCAGCAGACGGACTAGCGGGGGGTCGGAGGGGCAGTATTTT. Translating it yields CATSRRTSGGSEGQYF.

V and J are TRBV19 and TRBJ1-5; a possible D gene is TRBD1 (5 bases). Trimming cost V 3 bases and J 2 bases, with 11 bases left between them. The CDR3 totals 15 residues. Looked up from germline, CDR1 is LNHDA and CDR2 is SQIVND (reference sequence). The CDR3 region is CASSIGRGGNQPQHF. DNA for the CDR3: TGTGCCAGTAGTATTGGTAGGGGTGGCAATCAGCCCCAGCATTTT.

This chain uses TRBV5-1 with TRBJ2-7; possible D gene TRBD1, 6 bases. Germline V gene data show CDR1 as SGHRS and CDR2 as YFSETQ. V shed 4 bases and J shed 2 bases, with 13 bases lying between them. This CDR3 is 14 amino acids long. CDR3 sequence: CASSPGNRAYEQYF. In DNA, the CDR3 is TGCGCCAGCAGCCCCGGAAACAGGGCCTACGAGCAGTACTTC.

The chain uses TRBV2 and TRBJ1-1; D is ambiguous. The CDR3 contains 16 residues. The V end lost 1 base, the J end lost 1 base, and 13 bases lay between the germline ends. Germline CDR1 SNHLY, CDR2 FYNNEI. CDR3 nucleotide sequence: TGTGCCAGCAGTGAAGGGGCCGGGAAAGGGAACACTGAAGCTTTCTTT. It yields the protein CASSEGAGKGNTEAFF.

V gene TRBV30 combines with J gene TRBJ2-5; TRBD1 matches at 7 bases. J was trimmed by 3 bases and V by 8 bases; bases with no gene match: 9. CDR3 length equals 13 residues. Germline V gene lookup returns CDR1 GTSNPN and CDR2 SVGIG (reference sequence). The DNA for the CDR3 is TGTGCCGGGACCGGGACAGCAGAAGAGACCCAGTACTTC. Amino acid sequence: CAGTGTAEETQYF.

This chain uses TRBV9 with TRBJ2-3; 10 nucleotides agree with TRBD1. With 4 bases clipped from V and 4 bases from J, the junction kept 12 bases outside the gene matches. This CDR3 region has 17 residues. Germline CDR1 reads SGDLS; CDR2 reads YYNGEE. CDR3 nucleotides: TGTGCCAGCAGCACCCGCTCCTTGACAGGGGGCCCAGATACGCAGTATTTT. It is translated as CASSTRSLTGGPDTQYF.

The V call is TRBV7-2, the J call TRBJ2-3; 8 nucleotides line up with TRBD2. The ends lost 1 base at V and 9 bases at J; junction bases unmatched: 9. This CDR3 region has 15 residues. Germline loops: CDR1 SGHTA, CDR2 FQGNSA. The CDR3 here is CASSLEIPQRGTQYF. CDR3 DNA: TGTGCCAGCAGCTTAGAGATCCCGCAGCGGGGGACGCAGTATTTT.

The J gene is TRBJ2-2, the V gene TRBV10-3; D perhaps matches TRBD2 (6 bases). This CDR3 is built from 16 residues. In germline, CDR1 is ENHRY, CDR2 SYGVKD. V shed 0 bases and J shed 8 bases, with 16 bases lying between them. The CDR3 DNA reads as TGTGCCATCAGTGAGTCGAACCGGGGGAGAGAAGGGGAGCTGTTTTTT. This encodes CAISESNRGREGELFF.

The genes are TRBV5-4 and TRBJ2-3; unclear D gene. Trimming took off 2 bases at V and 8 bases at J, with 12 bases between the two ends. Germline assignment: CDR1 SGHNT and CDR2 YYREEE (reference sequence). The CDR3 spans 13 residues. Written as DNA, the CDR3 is TGTGCCAGCAGCTTCGACCCCCCGGGTACGCAGTATTTT. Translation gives CASSFDPPGTQYF.

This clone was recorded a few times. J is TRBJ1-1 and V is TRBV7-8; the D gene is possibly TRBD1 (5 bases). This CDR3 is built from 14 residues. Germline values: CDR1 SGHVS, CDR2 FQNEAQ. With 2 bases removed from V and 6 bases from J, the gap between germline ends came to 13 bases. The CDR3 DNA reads TGTGCCAGCAGCTTACAGGGTGTCGGGCCTGAAGCTTTCTTT. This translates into CASSLQGVGPEAFF.

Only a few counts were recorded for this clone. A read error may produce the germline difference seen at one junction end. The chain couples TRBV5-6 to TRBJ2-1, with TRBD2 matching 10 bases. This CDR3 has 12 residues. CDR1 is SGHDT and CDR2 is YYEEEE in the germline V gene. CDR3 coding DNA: TGTGCCAGCAGCTTGAGTGCAACTAGCGGGATCTTC. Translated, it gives CASSLSATSGIF.

Here the CDR3 DNA reads TGTGCCAGCAGTGCGGACAGGTCAAGAAACACCATATATTTT. It translates to CASSADRSRNTIYF. The J gene is TRBJ1-3, the V gene TRBV6-1, with 7 bases that match TRBD1. The trim removed 4 bases at V and 5 bases at J, leaving 5 bases unmatched. This CDR3 has 14 amino acids. Germline V CDR1 and CDR2: MNHNS, SASEGT.

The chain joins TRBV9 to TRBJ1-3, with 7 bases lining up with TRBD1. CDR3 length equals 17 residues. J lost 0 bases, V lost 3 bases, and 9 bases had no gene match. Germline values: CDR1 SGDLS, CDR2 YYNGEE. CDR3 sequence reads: CASSAGQARNSGNTIYF. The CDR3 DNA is TGTGCCAGCAGCGCCGGACAGGCGCGTAACTCTGGAAACACCATATATTTT.

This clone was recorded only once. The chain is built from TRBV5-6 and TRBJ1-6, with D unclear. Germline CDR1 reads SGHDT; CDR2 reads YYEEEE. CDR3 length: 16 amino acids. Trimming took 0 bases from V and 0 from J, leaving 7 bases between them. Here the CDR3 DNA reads TGTGCCAGCAGCTTGGGTGTGAGCTCCTATAATTCACCCCTCCACTTT. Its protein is CASSLGVSSYNSPLHF. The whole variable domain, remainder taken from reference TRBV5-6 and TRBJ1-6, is DAGVTQSPTHLIKTRGQQVTLRCSPKSGHDTVSWYQQALGQGPQFIFQYYEEEERQRGNFPDRFSGHQFPNYSSELNVNALLLGDSALYLCASSLGVSSYNSPLHFGNGTRLTVT.

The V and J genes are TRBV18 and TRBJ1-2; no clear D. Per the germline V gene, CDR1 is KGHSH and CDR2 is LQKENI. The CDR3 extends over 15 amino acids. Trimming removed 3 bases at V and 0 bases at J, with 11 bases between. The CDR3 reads CASSPLEGANYGYTF. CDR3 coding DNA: TGTGCCAGCTCACCCTTAGAGGGAGCTAACTATGGCTACACCTTC. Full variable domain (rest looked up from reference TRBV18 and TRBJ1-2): NAGVMQNPRHLVRRRGQEARLRCSPMKGHSHVYWYRQLPEEGLKFMVYLQKENIIDESGMPKERFSAEFPKEGPSILRIQQVVRGDSAAYFCASSPLEGANYGYTFGSGTRLTVV.

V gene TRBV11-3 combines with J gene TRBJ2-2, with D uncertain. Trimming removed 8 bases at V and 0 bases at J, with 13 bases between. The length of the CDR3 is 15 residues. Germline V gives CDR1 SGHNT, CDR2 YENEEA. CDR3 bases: TGTGCCAGCGGCAGAAATCTCCCGAACACCGGGGAGCTGTTTTTT. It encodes CASGRNLPNTGELFF.

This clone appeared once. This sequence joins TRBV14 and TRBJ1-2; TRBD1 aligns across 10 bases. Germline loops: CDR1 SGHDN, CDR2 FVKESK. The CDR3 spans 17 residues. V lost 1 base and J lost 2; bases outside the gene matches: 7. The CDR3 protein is CASSQVTPGQGNYGYTF. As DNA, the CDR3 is TGTGCCAGCAGCCAAGTGACTCCGGGACAGGGGAACTATGGCTACACCTTC.

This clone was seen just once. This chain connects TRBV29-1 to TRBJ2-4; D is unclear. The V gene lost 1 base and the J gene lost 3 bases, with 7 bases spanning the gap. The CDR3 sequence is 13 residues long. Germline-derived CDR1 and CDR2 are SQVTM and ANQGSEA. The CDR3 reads CSVEGARKNIQYF. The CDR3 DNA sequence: TGCAGCGTTGAAGGGGCCCGCAAAAACATTCAGTACTTC.

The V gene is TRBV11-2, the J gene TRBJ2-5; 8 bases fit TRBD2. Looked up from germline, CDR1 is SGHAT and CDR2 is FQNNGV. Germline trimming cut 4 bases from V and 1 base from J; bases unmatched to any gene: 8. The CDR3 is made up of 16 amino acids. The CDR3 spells CASSSLSGGSQETQYF. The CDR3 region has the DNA TGTGCCAGCAGCTCCCTCAGCGGGGGTTCCCAAGAGACCCAGTACTTC.

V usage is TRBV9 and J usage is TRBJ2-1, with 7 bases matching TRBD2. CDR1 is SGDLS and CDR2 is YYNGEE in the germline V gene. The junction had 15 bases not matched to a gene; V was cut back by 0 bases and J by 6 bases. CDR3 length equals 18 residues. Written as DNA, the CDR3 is TGTGCCAGCAGCGTAGCGGGGAGGGCGACACTACTAGGCAATGAGCAGTTCTTC. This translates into CASSVAGRATLLGNEQFF.

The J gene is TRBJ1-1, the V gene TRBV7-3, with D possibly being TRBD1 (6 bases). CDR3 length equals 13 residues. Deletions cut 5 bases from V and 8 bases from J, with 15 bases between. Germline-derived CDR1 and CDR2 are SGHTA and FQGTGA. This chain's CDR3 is CASSLMHGTEAFF. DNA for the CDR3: TGTGCCAGCAGCCTAATGCACGGGACAGAAGCTTTCTTT.